This record covers a single TCR beta chain. Its specific antigen is unknown. It has no much larger one-base neighbor in the sample; base qualities were not kept. These data come from a study of intratumoral heterogeneity in liver cancer. In the study overall: Across the full roughly 14-patient cohort, most patients were male and a median age of roughly 69 years was recorded. To investigate intratumor heterogeneity, the study integrated RNA-seq, DNA sequencing, TCR-seq and SNP array data drawn from multiple regions of hepatocellular carcinoma specimens. The overall cohort comprised 71 multiregional samples from some 14 HCC patients, with approximately 50 tumoral and 20 or so adjacent nontumoral regions.

Results and caveats for the whole study, not just this receptor: TCR sequencing was reported to confirm the RNA-seq-based estimates of regional differences in tumor-infiltrating lymphocyte burden. The authors noted a relatively low number of patients and under-sampled tumor-infiltrating lymphocyte representation as limitations. Tumor region a in each sequenced patient had significantly more unique T-cell clonal expansions than region b. No significant difference in overall T cell clonality was found between tumor regions within either sequenced patient.

The immunoSEQ assay was used to sequence TCR beta chain CDR3 regions from genomic DNA. Primers annealing to V and J segments amplified rearranged VDJ segments. The authors' analysis ran thus. The ImmunoSeq Analyzer software was used to calculate clonality and richness metrics. Clones with differential abundance between regions were identified with Fisher's exact test combined with a beta-binomial method for additional stringency. TCRdb mirrors the immuneACCESS table, restricted to in-frame sequences. Some clones are absent from its copies; in checked studies, under half trace to an unresolved V gene, and the reason for the others is unknown. V and J calls and clone size come straight from that table; D and trimming were deduced from the DNA. For this sample there are over 3,500 clones; 47% appear just once. Clones ranked in the top ten supply around 24% of the sample. Samples labelled H were derived from distinct, geographically separated regions of the hepatocellular carcinoma nodule. Early-stage hepatocellular carcinoma was present in all patients, and no therapy was administered to any patient before surgical resection. No macroscopic evidence of necrosis or hemorrhage was present in the sampled areas. In two patients, TCR sequencing (ImmunoSeq) was performed on multiple regions. Frozen resection tissue samples were collected at least 1 cm apart from each other. Genomic DNA was isolated from bulk tissue with the DNeasy blood and tissue kit.

This clonotype was obtained from a man aged 65 to 79 with hepatocellular carcinoma. This sample comprised tumor tissue, obtained before any cancer treatment.

The CDR3 protein sequence reads: CASSQDGPGFSGNTIYF. The DNA sequence is as follows: TGTGCCAGCAGCCAAGATGGGCCGGGTTTCTCTGGAAACACCATATATTTT. This chain is built from TRBV14 and TRBJ1-3; confidence is insufficient to name the D gene. The V and J ends are trimmed by 0 bases and 0 bases, leaving 12 bases between them. The germline V gene supplies CDR1 SGHDN and CDR2 FVKESK. The CDR3 holds 17 amino acids from the cysteine to the phenylalanine. CDR3 DNA only is kept here, 51 bases in frame from base 1.